The 3 T cell receptor beta chains reported below all come from one sample, sequenced in a study of T and B cells in COVID-19 patients. BIOMED2 TRB-A/B primer pools were used in multiplex TRB PCR. TCRdb reanalysed the multiplex PCR reads using MiXCR and keeps one entry per CDR3 protein. This table has some 13,000 distinct CDR3 sequences, 25% appearing once. Each TRB amplification used roughly 220-550 ng of genomic DNA from blood. The sequencing sample was made of blood. These receptors came from a human donor who had recovered from COVID-19.

This clonotype was detected a few times. This chain connects TRBV5-1 to TRBJ2-6; D is unresolved. The germline V gene has CDR1 SGHRS and CDR2 YFSETQ. The V end was cut by 4 bases, the J end by 4 bases, with 18 bases between. The CDR3 is 17 residues long. As DNA, the CDR3 is TGCGCCAGCAGCCCTCCGCTGATTTTAACCGGGGCCAACGTCCTGACTTTC. Protein: CASSPPLILTGANVLTF.

The sample holds many counts of this clonotype. The chain couples TRBV19 to TRBJ1-2, with D unclear. Per the germline V gene, CDR1 is LNHDA and CDR2 is SQIVND (reference sequence). CDR3 length equals 14 residues. The V end lost 5 bases, the J end lost 8 bases, and 18 bases lay between the germline ends. The CDR3 is CASSSLGGASGYTF. The CDR3 coding sequence is TGTGCCAGTAGTTCGCTGGGCGGAGCGAGCGGCTACACCTTC.

The J gene is TRBJ2-5, the V gene TRBV20-1, with 9 bases fitting TRBD1. The CDR3 has 13 amino acids. Germline trimming cut 5 bases from V and 5 bases from J; bases unmatched to any gene: 6. Germline V gives CDR1 DFQATT, CDR2 SNEGSKA (reference sequence). The CDR3, as DNA: TGCAGTGCTTTAAACAGGGGGCTGGAGACCCAGTACTTC. Translated: CSALNRGLETQYF.